This T cell receptor (beta chain) was sequenced during a study of brain T cells in children with intractable seizures. Study-level results: Clones missing pre-surgery may reflect undersampling of that blood sample. Patients' HCMV serostatus was unknown; virus specificity rests on CDR3 similarity alone.

Remarks on this clone: Its antigen remains unidentified.

Only cases whose brain tissue showed the highest T cell transcript signatures were sequenced. The repertoire was sequenced with immunoSEQ multiplex PCR; TCRdb's copy has only in-frame clones and lacks some. The sample records approximately 23,000 clones, under 95% being singletons. The CDR3 totals 17 residues. The germline gives CDR1 SGHVS, CDR2 FQNEAQ. V shed 2 bases, J shed 4 bases, and the junction held 7 bases outside the gene matches. The sequence came from a boy between 10 and 17 years old with focal cortical dysplasia and intractable seizures. This chain joins TRBV7-8 and TRBJ2-1; TRBD2 matches at 11 bases. The source was peripheral blood, collected at surgery. CDR3 sequence reads: CASSLQALAGGYNEQFF. The CDR3 region has the DNA TGTGCCAGCAGCTTACAGGCCTTAGCGGGAGGGTACAATGAGCAGTTCTTC.